This T cell receptor beta chain was found in a study of PD-L1 blockade in urothelial cancer. The sample's time point: peripheral blood 6 weeks after treatment start. V was trimmed by 0 bases and J by 5 bases, leaving 10 bases between them. This CDR3 is 15 amino acids long. Germline-derived CDR1 and CDR2 are LGHNA and YSLEER. Repertoires were generated with immunoSEQ multiplex PCR, while TCRdb's copy carries only in-frame clones and drops some. The sample has some 110,000 clones; approximately 90% are singletons. The genes are TRBV4-3 and TRBJ1-4; D remains ambiguous. This TCR came from a man aged 55 to 70 with urothelial cancer. The sample in question was PBMCs, obtained around atezolizumab (anti-PD-L1) treatment. This CDR3 reads CASSQEPGLNEKLFF. CDR3 DNA: TGCGCCAGCAGCCAAGAGCCTGGACTGAATGAAAAACTGTTTTTT.